The text below deals with one TCR beta chain. This clonotype was detected many times. Its antigen remains unidentified. Base qualities were left out, and no much larger clone turns up one base away. The data were obtained in a study of T-cell reconstitution after alpha-beta-depleted transplantation in children (dated by TCRdb to the mid-2010s). For context, the study as a whole: T-cell immune reconstitution after TCRalphabeta/CD19-depleted allogeneic hematopoietic cell transplantation in children was quantitatively tracked in the study by means of TCR repertoire profiling.

The study at large found these results: The apparently early recovery of alphabetaT-cell counts about two months after transplant reportedly depended on only several hundred rapidly expanded clones that came from non-depleted graft cells. In some patients, the high TCRbeta diversity seen at day 60 was put down to recipient T cells and intrathymic progenitors that had survived conditioning. Over the following months the frequencies of hyperexpanded clones went down, and after one year T-cell counts and TCRbeta diversity were mostly credited to newly produced T cells.

The junction carries 11 bases between V and J, which are trimmed by 6 bases and 8 bases respectively. Based on the germline V gene, the CDR1 and CDR2 sequences are MDHEN and SYDVKM. The CDR3 sequence holds 12 residues, the cysteine and phenylalanine included. Of all the DNA, just the CDR3 is kept, 36 bases in frame from base 1. Library creation used PCR. The reads were generated on an Illumina HiSeq 2500. TCR libraries were prepared with molecular barcoding, using unique molecular identifiers to normalize TCRbeta repertoire quantification. TCRdb reran the public reads through fastp at Q25 and MiXCR, keeping productive beta chains. Entries that share a CDR3 protein sequence are merged under the most common genes and DNA. The sample table records approximately 300,000 distinct CDR3 sequences; around 9.1% of these occur just once. In total, the top ten clones hold less than 9% of the sample. The treatment or condition tag for this specimen amounts to: allogeneic hematopoietic cell transplantation with graft depleted of TCRalphabeta T cells and CD19 B cells. The transplant recipients were children given TCRalphabeta/CD19-depleted allogeneic hematopoietic cell grafts.

The chain employs TRBV28 and TRBJ2-1, with the D gene too uncertain to name. This TCR came from a boy under two years old with acute myeloid leukemia, due to receive a stem cell transplant. Sequenced material: PBMCs, taken before TCRalphabeta/CD19-depleted stem cell transplant. DNA sequence: TGTGCCAGCAGCTCCCTGAGTTATGAGCAGTTCTTC. Translated, it gives CASSSLSYEQFF.